This record looks at one TCR beta chain sequence and its context. Its antigen is not known. This sample stems from a study of response to subunit inactivated influenza vaccine. Via MiXCR, TCRdb re-called the RT-PCR reads, giving one row per CDR3 protein. The sample yields 700,000 to 900,000 distinct CDR3 sequences, about 20% seen once. This CDR3 is built from 16 residues. Trimming at V came to 6 bases and at J to 3 bases, leaving 10 bases not matched to a gene. Study-wide results and caveats: That few new T cells are recruited by each seasonal influenza vaccination was the authors' suggestion.

V is TRBV12-3 or TRBV12-4 and J is TRBJ2-1, with TRBD2 identical over 8 bases. This sequence was found in a man in his forties or fifties who received an inactivated influenza vaccine. The sequenced sample was PBMCs from blood, obtained 4 to 6 days after vaccination. CDR3 region: CASSPTGTSIYNEQFF. The CDR3 DNA sequence: TGTGCCAGCAGCCCCACCGGGACTAGTATCTACAATGAGCAGTTCTTC.